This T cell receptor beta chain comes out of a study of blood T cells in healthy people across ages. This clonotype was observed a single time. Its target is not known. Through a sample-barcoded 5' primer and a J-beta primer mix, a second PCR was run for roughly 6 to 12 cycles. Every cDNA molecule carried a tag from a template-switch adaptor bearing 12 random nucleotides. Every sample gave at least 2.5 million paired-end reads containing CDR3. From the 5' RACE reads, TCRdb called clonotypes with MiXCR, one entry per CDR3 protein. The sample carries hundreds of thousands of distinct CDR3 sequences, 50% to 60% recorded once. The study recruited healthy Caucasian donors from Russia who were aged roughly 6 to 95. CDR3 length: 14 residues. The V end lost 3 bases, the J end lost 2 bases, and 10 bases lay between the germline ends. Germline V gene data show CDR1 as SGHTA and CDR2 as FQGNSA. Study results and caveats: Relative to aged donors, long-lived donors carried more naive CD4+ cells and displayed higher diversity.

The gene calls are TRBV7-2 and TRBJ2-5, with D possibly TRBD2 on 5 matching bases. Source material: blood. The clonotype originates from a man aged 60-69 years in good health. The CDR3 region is CASSLDFIQETQYF. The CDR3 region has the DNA TGTGCCAGCAGCTTGGACTTCATACAAGAGACCCAGTACTTC.